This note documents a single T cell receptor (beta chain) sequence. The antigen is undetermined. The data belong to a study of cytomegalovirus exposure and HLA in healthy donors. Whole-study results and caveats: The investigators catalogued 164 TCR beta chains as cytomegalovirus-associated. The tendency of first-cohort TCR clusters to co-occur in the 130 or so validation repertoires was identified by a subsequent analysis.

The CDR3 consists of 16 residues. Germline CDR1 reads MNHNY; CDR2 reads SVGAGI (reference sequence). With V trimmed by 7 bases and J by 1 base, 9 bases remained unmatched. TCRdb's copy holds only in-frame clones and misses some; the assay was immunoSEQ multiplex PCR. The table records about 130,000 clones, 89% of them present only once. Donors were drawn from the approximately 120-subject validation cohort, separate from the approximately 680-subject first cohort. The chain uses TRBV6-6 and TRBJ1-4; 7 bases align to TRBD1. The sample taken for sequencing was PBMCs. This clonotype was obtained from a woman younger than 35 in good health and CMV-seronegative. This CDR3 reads CASIQQGMVTNEKLFF. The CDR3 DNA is TGTGCCAGCATCCAACAGGGGATGGTAACTAATGAAAAACTGTTTTTT.